This T cell receptor beta chain was recovered during a study of blood T cell repertoires in COVID-19 (dated by TCRdb to the early 2020s). Turning to the overall study: Samples from collaborators originated in the United States, Italy and Spain and spanned both the acute and convalescent phases of COVID-19. The samples were drawn from two sources: the first 160 participants of the ongoing ImmuneRACE study, and 1,000 to 1,500 subjects contributed by 6 global collaborators. Where HLA class I and class II types were available, the types were taken from metadata supplied by the sample provider, not from assay-based typing. The repertoires were released in a freely available public database meant as a resource for research on the immune response to SARS-CoV-2. The sample metadata nearly always contained a de-identified subject ID, COVID-19 status, age in years and sex. The material from the prospective study consisted of cDNA or gDNA derived from T cells, B-cell-depleted T cells, or PBMCs. The dataset comprised deeply sampled blood TCRbeta repertoires from subjects exposed to, actively infected with, or recovered from COVID-19. What the study reported, not specific to this receptor: Clinical and demographic metadata were provided uncurated, with the amount varying by source and participant.

Worth noting for this clone: No cognate antigen has been identified for it. Base quality data are lacking; no much larger clone is found one base away.

Including the terminal cysteine and phenylalanine, the CDR3 comprises 12 residues. Only the CDR3 part of the read is kept: 36 bases, read in frame from the first base. V gives up 10 bases and J gives up 0 bases, and the segment between their germline ends measures 8 bases. CDR1 and CDR2, looked up from the germline V gene, are SGHRS and YFSETQ. Enrolling through a virtual design, the prospective study's participants ranged in age from about 18 to 100 years and lived across roughly 23 United States geographic areas. To assign participants to cohorts, the prospective study relied on clinical history that participants themselves reported in a screening survey and a study questionnaire. For ImmuneRACE Cohort 3, a participant was defined as recovered based on two consecutive negative NP/OP PCR tests, clearance by a healthcare professional, or resolution of symptoms. In the prospective study, whole blood, serum and a nasopharyngeal or oropharyngeal swab were collected from each participant by mobile phlebotomists. Additional blood draws and questionnaires over a roughly two-month period could optionally be provided by prospective study participants. Before DNA extraction, prospective study blood samples were shipped either frozen or at room temperature.

TCRbeta CDR3 regions were amplified from genomic DNA by means of the immunoSEQ Assay, a bias-controlled multiplex PCR. The authors processed their data as follows. Within the assay, amplification of reference gene primers was used to estimate how many nucleated cells each sample contained. Sequence reads were collapsed and filtered to measure the absolute abundance of every unique TCRbeta CDR3 rearrangement. For each sample, productive Simpson clonality was calculated by taking the square root of Simpson's diversity index across productive rearrangements. The clones in this table, taken by TCRdb from immuneACCESS, are in-frame only. Not every clone is retained; where verified, under half of the shortfall comes from an unresolved V gene, and the cause of the rest is unknown. The V and J calls and clone size are taken from that table; D and trimming were inferred from the DNA. This sample comprises a few hundred thousand clones, roughly 91% of them detected only once. Approximately 1.2% of the sample is taken by the ten largest.

This receptor chain uses TRBV5-1 and TRBJ1-3; perhaps TRBD1 is the D gene, with 6 bases matching. The TCR originated in a woman between 18 and 29 years old who had recovered from COVID-19. The sequenced sample consisted of PBMCs or T cells enriched from blood (not recorded which). The nucleotide sequence is TGCGCCTCAGGGGACTCTGGAAACACCATATATTTT. Translated, it gives CASGDSGNTIYF.